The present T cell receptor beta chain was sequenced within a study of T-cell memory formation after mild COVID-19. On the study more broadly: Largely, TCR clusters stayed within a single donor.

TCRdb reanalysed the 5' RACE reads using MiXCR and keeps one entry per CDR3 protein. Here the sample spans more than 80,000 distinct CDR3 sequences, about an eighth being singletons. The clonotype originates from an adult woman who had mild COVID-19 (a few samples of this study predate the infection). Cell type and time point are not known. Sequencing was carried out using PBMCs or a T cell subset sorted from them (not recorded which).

CDR3 DNA sequence: TGTGCCAGCAGCCCCGGACAGGGGCTAAATGAGCAGTTCTTC. It yields the protein CASSPGQGLNEQFF. The V and J genes are TRBV5-5 and TRBJ2-1, with TRBD1 matching 9 bases. CDR1 is SGHKS, CDR2 YYEKEE, per germline (reference sequence). Trimming cost V 4 bases and J 7 bases; bases outside gene matches: 6. The CDR3 runs 14 residues.